Each of the 15 T cell receptor beta chains below was sequenced from the same sample in a study of patients and donors after allogeneic stem cell transplantation. TCRdb re-called the RT-PCR reads through MiXCR, storing one row per CDR3 protein. The sample comprises under 95,000 distinct CDR3 sequences, roughly 5.1% of which are singletons, and 2.6% rests with the top ten. The sample consisted of blood, either unsorted or a sorted T cell fraction (not recorded which). The receptors derive from a human donor who was either an allogeneic HSCT recipient or a stem cell or donor lymphocyte infusion donor (not recorded which). It is not recorded whose cells these are; they may come from a transplant donor.

The chain recombines TRBV20-1 with TRBJ1-2; D unclear. Trimming took 6 bases from V and 5 from J, leaving 16 bases between them. CDR1 is DFQATT, CDR2 SNEGSKA, per germline (reference sequence). The CDR3 extends over 13 amino acids. The DNA of the CDR3 is TGCAGTGCCTGGGCCCCCGCGTCATATGGCTACACCTTC. Amino acid sequence: CSAWAPASYGYTF.

Comments on this clonotype: Relative to the germline gene, one junction end is altered; a read error may explain this. This chain joins TRBV5-4 and TRBJ2-1, with D perhaps being TRBD1 or TRBD2 (6 bases each). Germline CDR1 SGHNT, CDR2 YYREEE (reference sequence). The length of the CDR3 is 15 residues. CDR3 bases: TGTGCCAGCAGCTTGGCAGGGGACTCTATGTATGAGAAGTTCTTC. Its translation: CASSLAGDSMYEKFF.

This clonotype was counted at least ten times. The chain is built from TRBV20-1 and TRBJ2-3; D is uncertain. V was trimmed by 0 bases and J by 3 bases, leaving 16 bases between them. The CDR3 extends over 16 amino acids. The germline V gene has CDR1 DFQATT and CDR2 SNEGSKA (reference sequence). The CDR3 sequence: CSARDAAPPATDTQYF. The CDR3 DNA reads as TGCAGTGCTAGAGATGCGGCCCCCCCTGCGACAGATACGCAGTATTTT.

A word on this clonotype: A read error is possible here, since a much larger clone lies one base away. The chain carries TRBV7-9 and TRBJ2-2; 7 bases align to TRBD1. Unmatched junction bases numbered 4, after V lost 3 bases and J lost 6 bases. Per the germline V gene, CDR1 is SEHNR and CDR2 is FQNEAQ (reference sequence). This CDR3 is built from 14 residues. The CDR3 bases are TGTGCCAGCAGCTTCCTTAGGGGGCCCGGGGAGCTGTTTTTT. This sequence encodes CASSFLRGPGELFF.

The sample holds a few counts of this clonotype. CDR3 residues: CASSLDGGSNTGELFF. CDR3 coding DNA: TGCGCCAGCAGCTTGGATGGGGGCTCGAACACCGGGGAGCTGTTTTTT. The J gene is TRBJ2-2, the V gene TRBV5-1, with a tentative D call TRBD1 (6 bases). The CDR3 runs 16 residues. Germline lookup yields CDR1 SGHRS and CDR2 YFSETQ. V lost 0 bases, J lost 0 bases, and 9 bases lay in between.

The sample holds a few counts of this clonotype. This chain joins TRBV19 and TRBJ1-1, with unresolved D. CDR3 length: 14 residues. The V and J ends lost 7 bases and 0 bases respectively, with 12 bases between them. Germline values: CDR1 LNHDA, CDR2 SQIVND (reference sequence). This chain's CDR3 is CASTRQIMNTEAFF. DNA of the CDR3: TGTGCCAGTACTAGACAAATTATGAACACTGAAGCTTTCTTT.

The chain carries TRBV9 and TRBJ2-1; 11 bases line up with TRBD2. The germline V gene has CDR1 SGDLS and CDR2 YYNGEE. The CDR3 is 15 residues long. The ends lost 7 bases at V and 10 bases at J; junction bases unmatched: 13. CDR3 nucleotides: TGTGCCAGCCTAGGATTTAGCGGGGGGGCCCGGGAGCAGTTCTTC. This gives the protein CASLGFSGGAREQFF.

The chain combines TRBV20-1 with TRBJ1-1; perhaps TRBD1 as D (5 bases). The V gene's germline CDR1 is DFQATT and CDR2 SNEGSKA (reference sequence). CDR3 size: 16 residues. V was trimmed by 0 bases and J by 4 bases, leaving 18 bases between them. Here the CDR3 DNA reads TGCAGTGCTAGAGATCTCGGGGACCCGAGGGCCACTGAAGCTTTCTTT. Translating gives CSARDLGDPRATEAFF.

In its sample, this clonotype was seen a few times. The chain joins TRBV11-3 to TRBJ2-2; no clear D gene. Germline assignment: CDR1 SGHNT and CDR2 YENEEA. CDR3 length equals 12 residues. V lost 4 bases to trimming and J lost 4 bases, with 4 bases between them. Written as DNA, the CDR3 is TGTGCCAGCAGCTCCTCCACCGGGGAGCTGTTTTTT. This translates into CASSSSTGELFF.

This clonotype was counted at least ten times. The chain recombines TRBV2 with TRBJ1-5, with D perhaps TRBD1 (6 bases). Between the trimmed V and J ends, which lost 7 bases and 4 bases, there was a span of 17 bases. This CDR3 has 15 amino acids. Germline V gene lookup returns CDR1 SNHLY and CDR2 FYNNEI. The CDR3 sequence: CASTLRGSGNQPQHF. The CDR3 nucleotides read TGTGCCAGCACACTGAGGGGGAGTGGGAATCAGCCCCAGCATTTT.

This clonotype was counted ten times or more. CDR3 amino acids: CSAPPGGRNYNEQFF. DNA of the CDR3: TGCAGTGCCCCGCCCGGGGGTCGGAATTACAATGAGCAGTTCTTC. V and J are TRBV20-1 and TRBJ2-1; a weak D match, TRBD2 (6 bases). The CDR3 extends over 15 amino acids. Germline V gives CDR1 DFQATT, CDR2 SNEGSKA (reference sequence). V lost 6 bases and J lost 4, with 19 bases in between.

The sample holds many counts of this clonotype. The J gene is TRBJ2-7, the V gene TRBV6-1, with 15 bases matching TRBD2. Per germline, CDR1 MNHNS and CDR2 SASEGT. V dropped 6 bases and J dropped 4; count of bases not matched to a gene: 10. The CDR3 is 17 amino acids. CDR3 residues: CASRQGLAGGQGYEQYF. CDR3 coding DNA: TGTGCCAGCAGACAGGGACTAGCGGGAGGTCAGGGGTACGAGCAGTACTTC.

Notes on this clonotype: A read error may explain this, as a much larger clone is one base away. The gene calls are TRBV20-1 and TRBJ2-2; D unresolved. This CDR3 is built from 13 residues. Germline V gene data show CDR1 as DFQATT and CDR2 as SNEGSKA (reference sequence). The germline V and J ends were trimmed by 6 bases and 3 bases, with 11 bases remaining between them. In DNA, the CDR3 is TGCAGTGCGTGGGCTGGATACACCGGGGAGCTGTTTTTT. Encoded protein: CSAWAGYTGELFF.

This clonotype showed up many times. The chain combines TRBV7-9 with TRBJ2-7; 13 bases fit TRBD2. CDR1 is SEHNR and CDR2 is FQNEAQ in the germline V gene (reference sequence). V trimming: 5 bases; J trimming: 6 bases; junction bases outside the gene matches: 7. The CDR3 spans 15 residues. CDR3 loop: CASSHTSGRAPEQYF. The CDR3 DNA reads TGTGCCAGCAGCCACACTAGCGGGAGGGCCCCCGAGCAGTACTTC.

This clonotype was counted at least ten times. This chain connects TRBV20-1 to TRBJ1-2, with 8 bases matching TRBD1. The CDR3 loop spans 14 amino acids. The V segment lost 3 bases and the J segment 5 bases; nucleotides outside the gene matches: 8. CDR1 and CDR2 (germline): DFQATT, SNEGSKA (reference sequence). CDR3 in DNA: TGCAGTGCTAGTCCCGGGACAGGACATTATGGCTACACCTTC. Protein product: CSASPGTGHYGYTF.